This entry lists 19 T cell receptor beta chains sequenced from one sample in a study of OX40 agonist ivuxolimab in advanced cancers. Clones were read by immunoSEQ multiplex PCR, and TCRdb kept only the in-frame ones, dropping some. The table lists about 50,000 clones, roughly 89% of them singletons. Sequences were derived from CD4+ or CD8+ T cells sorted from blood, sampled in a trial of the OX40 agonist ivuxolimab. These receptors all come from an adult with an advanced solid tumor such as melanoma, head and neck, liver or kidney cancer.

The chain carries TRBV5-1 and TRBJ1-3; D is ambiguous. V was clipped by 0 bases and J by 2 bases, with 12 bases between them. Per germline, CDR1 SGHRS and CDR2 YFSETQ. The CDR3 covers 16 residues. The CDR3 bases are TGCGCCAGCAGCTTGGCGGGGTTTTATACTGGAAACACCATATATTTT. It yields the protein CASSLAGFYTGNTIYF.

J is TRBJ2-5 and V is TRBV28; D ambiguous. CDR1 MDHEN and CDR2 SYDVKM come from the germline V gene. Deletions cut 4 bases from V and 5 bases from J, with 11 bases between. The CDR3 has 13 amino acids. CDR3 DNA sequence: TGTGCCAGCAGTTCGCCCCTCGCGGAGACCCAGTACTTC. This codes for CASSSPLAETQYF.

The chain has TRBV7-9 and TRBJ1-1; D not certain. The CDR3 has 14 residues. CDR1 is SEHNR, CDR2 FQNEAQ, per germline (reference sequence). With 6 bases removed from V and 5 bases from J, the gap between germline ends came to 16 bases. The CDR3 sequence is CASRKLSGGTEAFF. CDR3 DNA sequence: TGTGCCAGCAGGAAACTATCGGGTGGTACTGAAGCTTTCTTT.

The V call is TRBV19, the J call TRBJ1-2, with 7 bases aligning to TRBD1. The J segment lost 8 bases and the V segment lost 10 bases, leaving 13 bases of the junction unmatched. Germline lookup yields CDR1 LNHDA and CDR2 SQIVND (reference sequence). The CDR3 totals 13 residues. CDR3 DNA sequence: TGTGCCACCACCCCCGACAGGGTGGGAGGCTACACCTTC. Amino acids: CATTPDRVGGYTF.

The rearrangement joins TRBV14 to TRBJ2-1; 10 bases fit TRBD2. The CDR3 runs to 17 residues. Germline V gives CDR1 SGHDN, CDR2 FVKESK. After removal of 4 bases from V and 3 bases from J, the junction contained 9 bases not matched to a gene. DNA for the CDR3: TGTGCCAGCAGCCCTCCTAGCGGGAGAAGTCGCTACAATGAGCAGTTCTTC. This translates into CASSPPSGRSRYNEQFF.

This clone was detected a few times. The chain links TRBV7-2 to TRBJ2-7; unclear D gene. The CDR3 is 13 residues long. Germline V gene sequence: CDR1 SGHTA, CDR2 FQGNSA. Trimming stripped 4 bases from V and 3 bases from J, with 10 bases between. CDR3 DNA: TGTGCCAGCAGCTCCCCGGGTCTCTACGAGCAGTACTTC. Protein product: CASSSPGLYEQYF.

V is TRBV15 and J is TRBJ2-3; no reliable D call. Germline lookup yields CDR1 LNHNV and CDR2 YYDKDF (reference sequence). The CDR3 covers 16 residues. V lost 1 base and J lost 2, with 13 bases in between. The CDR3 DNA follows: TGTGCCACCAGCAGAGCTCTGGGCGCAACCACAGATACGCAGTATTTT. Encoded protein: CATSRALGATTDTQYF.

As for this clone: One end of the junction does not line up with germline, which may come from a read error. The chain joins TRBV6-1 to TRBJ2-4, with 8 positions matching TRBD1. This CDR3 is 12 amino acids long. Germline CDR1 reads MNHNS; CDR2 reads SASEGT. CDR3: CASSQPDRETVF. DNA for the CDR3: TGTGCCAGCAGTCAGCCGGACAGGGAGACGGTCTTC.

The sample holds one count of this clone. The V and J genes are TRBV7-6 and TRBJ2-7; no clear D gene. CDR3 length equals 10 residues. Germline V lookup: CDR1 SGHVS, CDR2 FNYEAQ. V dropped 3 bases and J dropped 10 bases, with 7 bases sitting between them. Here the CDR3 DNA reads TGTGCCAGCAGCTTCGAATCACAGTACTTC. As protein: CASSFESQYF. The full variable domain, with the rest looked up from reference TRBV7-6 and TRBJ2-7, is GAGVSQSPRYKVTKRGQDVALRCDPISGHVSLYWYRQALGQGPEFLTYFNYEAQQDKSGLPNDRFSAERPEGSISTLTIQRTEQRDSAMYRCASSFESQYFGPGTRLTVT.

CDR3 in DNA: TGTGCCAGCAGTTTTAATCAGAACACTGAAGCTTTCTTT. Its protein product is CASSFNQNTEAFF. V gene TRBV7-9 combines with J gene TRBJ1-1, with no clear D. The length of the CDR3 is 13 residues. Per the germline V gene, CDR1 is SEHNR and CDR2 is FQNEAQ (reference sequence). Trimming left V 6 bases short and J 1 base short, with 9 bases between.

The V gene is TRBV6-4, the J gene TRBJ2-1; the match to TRBD1 covers 7 bases. CDR1 MRHNA and CDR2 SNTAGT come from the germline V gene. With V trimmed by 2 bases and J by 9 bases, 7 bases remained unmatched. The CDR3 runs to 14 residues. The CDR3 DNA sequence: TGTGCCAGCAGTGACACGGACAGGCTTCGTGAGCAGTTCTTC. It encodes CASSDTDRLREQFF.

V and J are TRBV5-8 and TRBJ1-4; 8 positions agree with TRBD1. The V gene end was trimmed by 4 bases and the J gene end by 11 bases; junction bases not matched to a gene: 13. This CDR3 region has 15 residues. Germline V gene data show CDR1 as SGHTS and CDR2 as YDEGEE. Here the CDR3 DNA reads TGTGCCAGCAGCCTCTACGGACAGGGCCTGGGGAAACTGTTTTTT. This translates into CASSLYGQGLGKLFF.

The genes are TRBV19 and TRBJ1-4, with a tentative D call TRBD1 (6 bases). V lost 6 bases and J lost 7, with 12 bases in between. The germline gives CDR1 LNHDA, CDR2 SQIVND (reference sequence). The CDR3 totals 13 residues. The CDR3 protein is CASSQQGGEKLFF. The CDR3 DNA reads as TGTGCCAGTAGCCAACAAGGGGGTGAAAAACTGTTTTTT.

J is TRBJ1-1 and V is TRBV10-3, with D perhaps matching TRBD1 (6 bases). Trimming left V 0 bases short and J 4 bases short, with 12 bases between. CDR3 length equals 15 residues. CDR1 ENHRY and CDR2 SYGVKD come from the germline V gene. CDR3 protein: CAISESRGRVTEAFF. As DNA, the CDR3 is TGTGCCATCAGTGAGTCCCGGGGGCGCGTCACTGAAGCTTTCTTT.

The rearrangement uses TRBV19 and TRBJ1-2, with 7 positions matching TRBD1. V was clipped by 4 bases and J by 0 bases; unmatched bases: 2. Germline V lookup: CDR1 LNHDA, CDR2 SQIVND (reference sequence). CDR3 size: 14 residues. CDR3 bases: TGTGCCAGTAGTAGGGACAGCTCTAACTATGGCTACACCTTC. This encodes CASSRDSSNYGYTF.

The V and J genes are TRBV7-9 and TRBJ2-1; no clear D. Germline assignment: CDR1 SEHNR and CDR2 FQNEAQ (reference sequence). The CDR3 is 13 residues long. V was pared by 11 bases and J by 0 bases, with 11 bases between. The CDR3 is CAGVSSSYNEQFF. Here the CDR3 DNA reads TGTGCCGGTGTAAGTTCCTCCTACAATGAGCAGTTCTTC.

The chain couples TRBV30 to TRBJ1-3, with D unresolved. The germline gives CDR1 GTSNPN, CDR2 SVGIG (reference sequence). V gave up 4 bases and J gave up 4 bases, with 17 bases separating them. The CDR3 is made up of 15 amino acids. The DNA for the CDR3 is TGTGCCTGGATGAAGGACCGCGTCGCGGGAAACACCATATATTTT. This encodes CAWMKDRVAGNTIYF. Complete variable domain (other parts from reference TRBV30 and TRBJ1-3): SQTIHQWPATLVQPVGSPLSLECTVEGTSNPNLYWYRQAAGRGLQLLFYSVGIGQISSEVPQNLSASRPQDRQFILSSKKLLLSDSGFYLCAWMKDRVAGNTIYFGEGSWLTVV.

V is TRBV28 and J is TRBJ2-1; D gene unclear. Between the trimmed V and J ends, which lost 2 bases and 0 bases, there was a span of 8 bases. Germline-derived CDR1 and CDR2 are MDHEN and SYDVKM. This CDR3 is 15 amino acids long. This CDR3 reads CASSLDSNSYNEQFF. CDR3 DNA sequence: TGTGCCAGCAGTTTAGACTCCAACTCCTACAATGAGCAGTTCTTC.

This clone showed up just once. The chain employs TRBV28 and TRBJ1-2; TRBD1 is a possible D gene (5 bases). CDR1 MDHEN and CDR2 SYDVKM come from the germline V gene. The CDR3 runs to 14 residues. V lost 5 bases and J lost 5, with 15 bases in between. CDR3 coding DNA: TGTGCCAGCAGTCGGGACTCCCGCCGGTATGGCTACACCTTC. Its protein product is CASSRDSRRYGYTF.